Sequencing of this TCR beta chain was carried out in a study of CD8 T cells in Susac syndrome. CDR3 length: 18 amino acids. J was trimmed by 5 bases and V by 3 bases; bases with no gene match: 15. Germline lookup yields CDR1 MNHEY and CDR2 SVGAGI. The authors negatively isolated CD8+ and CD4+ T cells and FACS-enriched TEMRA cells. About 0.45 to 1 ug RNA was reverse transcribed with random hexamers. An immunoSEQ multiplex PCR generated amplified TCR beta CDR3 products spanning 54 Vbeta and 13 Jbeta. TCRdb processed the immunoSEQ multiplex PCR reads anew with MiXCR; each CDR3 protein has one entry. The table shows a few hundred thousand distinct CDR3 sequences, with more than 75% occurring only once.

This TCR derives from a human donor with multiple sclerosis. The J gene is TRBJ2-2, the V gene TRBV6-5, with 7 bases identical to TRBD2. Sequencing input: CD8+ T cells from PBMCs. The CDR3 bases are TGTGCCAGCAGTTATAGTCTCCCCGGACTAGTCCTGACCGGGGAGCTGTTTTTT. Protein product: CASSYSLPGLVLTGELFF.